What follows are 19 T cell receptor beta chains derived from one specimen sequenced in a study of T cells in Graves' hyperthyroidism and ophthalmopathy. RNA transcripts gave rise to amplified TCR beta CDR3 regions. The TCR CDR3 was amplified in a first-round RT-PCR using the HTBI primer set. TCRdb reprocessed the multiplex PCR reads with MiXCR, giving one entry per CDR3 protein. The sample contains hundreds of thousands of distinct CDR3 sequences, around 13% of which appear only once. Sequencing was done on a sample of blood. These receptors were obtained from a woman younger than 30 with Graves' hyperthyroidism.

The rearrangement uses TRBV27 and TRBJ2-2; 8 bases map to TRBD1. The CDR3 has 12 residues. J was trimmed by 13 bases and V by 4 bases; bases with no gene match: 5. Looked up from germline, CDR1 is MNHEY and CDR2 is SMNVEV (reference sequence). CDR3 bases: TGTGCCAGCAGTTCCCGGACAGGGAGGCTGTTTTTT. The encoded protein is CASSSRTGRLFF.

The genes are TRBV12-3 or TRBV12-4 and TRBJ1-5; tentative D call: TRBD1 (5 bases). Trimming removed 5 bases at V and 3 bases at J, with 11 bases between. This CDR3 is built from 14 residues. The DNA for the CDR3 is TGTGCCAGCAGTGGTGGCAGGGACAATCAGCCCCAGCATTTT. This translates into CASSGGRDNQPQHF.

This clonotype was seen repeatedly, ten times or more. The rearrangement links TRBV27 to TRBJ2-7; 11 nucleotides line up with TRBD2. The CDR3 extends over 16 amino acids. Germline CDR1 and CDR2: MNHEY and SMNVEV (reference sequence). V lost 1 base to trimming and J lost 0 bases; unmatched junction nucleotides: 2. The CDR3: CASSLLTSGSSYEQYF. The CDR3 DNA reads TGTGCCAGCAGTTTATTAACTAGCGGGAGCTCCTACGAGCAGTACTTC.

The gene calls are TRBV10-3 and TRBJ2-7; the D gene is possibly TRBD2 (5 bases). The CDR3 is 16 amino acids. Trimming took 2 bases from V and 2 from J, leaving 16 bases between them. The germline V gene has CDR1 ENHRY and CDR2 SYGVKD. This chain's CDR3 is CAISEPSKTGTYEQYF. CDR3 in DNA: TGTGCCATCAGTGAGCCAAGTAAAACGGGGACCTACGAGCAGTACTTC.

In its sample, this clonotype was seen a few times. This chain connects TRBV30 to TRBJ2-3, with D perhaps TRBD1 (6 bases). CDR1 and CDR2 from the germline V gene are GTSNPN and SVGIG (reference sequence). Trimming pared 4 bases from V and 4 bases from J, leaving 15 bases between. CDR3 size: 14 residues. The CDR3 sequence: CAWTKTGIADTQYF. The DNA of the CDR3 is TGTGCCTGGACAAAAACAGGGATCGCAGATACGCAGTATTTT.

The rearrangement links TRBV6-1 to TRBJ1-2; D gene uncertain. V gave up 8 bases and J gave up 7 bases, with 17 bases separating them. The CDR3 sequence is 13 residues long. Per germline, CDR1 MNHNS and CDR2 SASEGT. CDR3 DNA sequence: TGTGCCAGCGGGATAGAATCCGGCTTTGGCTACACCTTC. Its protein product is CASGIESGFGYTF.

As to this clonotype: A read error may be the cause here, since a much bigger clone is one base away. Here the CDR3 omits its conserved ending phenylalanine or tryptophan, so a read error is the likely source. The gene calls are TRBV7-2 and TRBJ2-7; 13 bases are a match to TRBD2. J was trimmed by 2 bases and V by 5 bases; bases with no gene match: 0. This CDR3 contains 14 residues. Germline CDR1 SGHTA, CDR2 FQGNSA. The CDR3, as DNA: TGTGCCAGCAGCGGGACTAGCGGGGCCTACGAGCAGTACTCC. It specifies CASSGTSGAYEQYS.

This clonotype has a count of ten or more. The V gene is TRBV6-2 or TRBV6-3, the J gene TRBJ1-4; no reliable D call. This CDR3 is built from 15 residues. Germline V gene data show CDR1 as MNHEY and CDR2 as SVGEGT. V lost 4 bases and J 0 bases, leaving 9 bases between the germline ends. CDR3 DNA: TGTGCCAGCAGTTCCGATCCCGCAACTAATGAAAAACTGTTTTTT. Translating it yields CASSSDPATNEKLFF.

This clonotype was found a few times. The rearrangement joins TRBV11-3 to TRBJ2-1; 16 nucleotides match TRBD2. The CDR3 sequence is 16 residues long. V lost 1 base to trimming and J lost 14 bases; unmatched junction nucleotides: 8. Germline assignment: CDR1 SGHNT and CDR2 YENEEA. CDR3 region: CASSLAGLAGGPSEFF. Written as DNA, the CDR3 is TGTGCCAGCAGCTTAGCGGGACTAGCGGGAGGGCCGTCGGAGTTCTTC.

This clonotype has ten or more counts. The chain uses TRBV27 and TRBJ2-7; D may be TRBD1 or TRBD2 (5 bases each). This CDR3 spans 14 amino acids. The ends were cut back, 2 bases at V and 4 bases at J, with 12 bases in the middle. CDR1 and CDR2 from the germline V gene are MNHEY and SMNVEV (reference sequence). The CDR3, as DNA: TGTGCCAGCAGTTTAAGGGGACCTATGTACGAGCAGTACTTC. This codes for CASSLRGPMYEQYF.

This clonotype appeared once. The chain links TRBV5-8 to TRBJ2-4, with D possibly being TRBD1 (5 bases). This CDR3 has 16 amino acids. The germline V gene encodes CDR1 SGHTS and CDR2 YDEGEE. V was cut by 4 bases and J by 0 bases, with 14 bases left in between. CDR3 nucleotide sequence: TGTGCCAGCAGCGTCGCGACAGCCCGAGCCAAAAACATTCAGTACTTC. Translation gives CASSVATARAKNIQYF.

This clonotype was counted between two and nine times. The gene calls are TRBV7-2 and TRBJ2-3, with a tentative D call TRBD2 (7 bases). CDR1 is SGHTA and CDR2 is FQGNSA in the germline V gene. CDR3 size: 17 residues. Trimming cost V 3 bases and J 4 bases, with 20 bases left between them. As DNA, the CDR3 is TGTGCCAGCAGCTTGAGAGGAGGGGGGGCAAGTTCAGATACGCAGTATTTT. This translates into CASSLRGGGASSDTQYF.

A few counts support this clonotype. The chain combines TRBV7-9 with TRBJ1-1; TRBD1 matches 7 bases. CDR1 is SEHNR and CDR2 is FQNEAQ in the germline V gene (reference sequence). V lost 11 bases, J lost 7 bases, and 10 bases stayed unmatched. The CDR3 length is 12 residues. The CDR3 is CAGIQGSGEAFF. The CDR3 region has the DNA TGTGCCGGTATACAGGGGTCGGGTGAAGCTTTCTTT.

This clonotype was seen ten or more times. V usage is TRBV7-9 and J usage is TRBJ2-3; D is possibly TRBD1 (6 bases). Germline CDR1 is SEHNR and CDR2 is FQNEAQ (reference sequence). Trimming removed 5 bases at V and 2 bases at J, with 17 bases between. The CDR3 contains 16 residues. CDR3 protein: CASSPQQGPNTDTQYF. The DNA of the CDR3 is TGTGCCAGCAGCCCCCAACAGGGACCGAACACAGATACGCAGTATTTT.

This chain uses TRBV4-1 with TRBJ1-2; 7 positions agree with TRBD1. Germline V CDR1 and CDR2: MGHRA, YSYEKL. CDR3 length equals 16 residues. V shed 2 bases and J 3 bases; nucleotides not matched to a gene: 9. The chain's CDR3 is CASSQKGQEDYYGYTF. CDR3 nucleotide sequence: TGCGCCAGCAGCCAAAAAGGACAGGAAGACTACTATGGCTACACCTTC.

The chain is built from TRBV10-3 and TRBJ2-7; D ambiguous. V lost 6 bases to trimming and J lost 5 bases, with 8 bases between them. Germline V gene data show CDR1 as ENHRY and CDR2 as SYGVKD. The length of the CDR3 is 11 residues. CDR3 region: CAISHTDEQYF. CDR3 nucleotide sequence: TGTGCCATCAGCCACACGGACGAGCAGTACTTC.

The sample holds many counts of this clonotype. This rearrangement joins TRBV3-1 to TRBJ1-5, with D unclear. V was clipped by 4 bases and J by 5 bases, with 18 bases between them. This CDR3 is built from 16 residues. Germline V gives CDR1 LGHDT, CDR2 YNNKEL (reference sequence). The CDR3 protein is CASSPSGNPRHQPQHF. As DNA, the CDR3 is TGTGCCAGCAGCCCTTCGGGGAACCCCCGCCATCAGCCCCAGCATTTT.

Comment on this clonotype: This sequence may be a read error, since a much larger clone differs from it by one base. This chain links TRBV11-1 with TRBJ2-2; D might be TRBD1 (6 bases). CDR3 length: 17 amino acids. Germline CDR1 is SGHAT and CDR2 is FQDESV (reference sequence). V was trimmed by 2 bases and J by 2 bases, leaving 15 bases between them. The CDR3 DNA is TGTGCCAGCAGCTTACTGCCTGACAGGATCAACACCGGGGAGCTGTTTTTT. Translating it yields CASSLLPDRINTGELFF.

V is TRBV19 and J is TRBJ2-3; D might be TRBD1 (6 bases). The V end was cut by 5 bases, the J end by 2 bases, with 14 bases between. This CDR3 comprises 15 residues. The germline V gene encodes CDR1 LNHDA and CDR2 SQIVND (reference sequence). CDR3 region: CASSLKTGYTDTQYF. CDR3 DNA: TGTGCCAGTAGTCTAAAGACAGGCTACACAGATACGCAGTATTTT.